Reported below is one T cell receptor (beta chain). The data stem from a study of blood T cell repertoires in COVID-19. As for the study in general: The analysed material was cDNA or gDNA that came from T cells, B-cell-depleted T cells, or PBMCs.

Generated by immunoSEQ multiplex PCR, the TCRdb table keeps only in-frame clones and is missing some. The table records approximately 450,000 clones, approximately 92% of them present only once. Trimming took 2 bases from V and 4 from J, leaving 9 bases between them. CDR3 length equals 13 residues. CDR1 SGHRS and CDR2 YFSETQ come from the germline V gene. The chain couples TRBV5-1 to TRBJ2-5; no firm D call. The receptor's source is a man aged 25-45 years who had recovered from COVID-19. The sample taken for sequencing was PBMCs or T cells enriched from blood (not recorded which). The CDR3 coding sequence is TGCGCCAGCAGCTTAACCCACACAGAGACCCAGTACTTC. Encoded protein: CASSLTHTETQYF. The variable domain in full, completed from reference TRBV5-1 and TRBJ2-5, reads KAGVTQTPRYLIKTRGQQVTLSCSPISGHRSVSWYQQTPGQGLQFLFEYFSETQRNKGNFPGRFSGRQFSNSRSEMNVSTLELGDSALYLCASSLTHTETQYFGPGTRLLVL.